Below, 23 T cell receptor beta chains from the same sample are listed, as sequenced in a study of cytomegalovirus exposure and HLA in healthy donors. The study ran its PCR with 60 Vbeta and 13 Jbeta primers. Profiling relied on immunoSEQ multiplex PCR, and the TCRdb table lists in-frame clones only, not all of them. The sample consists of 200,000 to 250,000 clones, approximately 79% of them appearing once. Sequencing input: PBMCs. The receptor source for this set is a man in his fifties or sixties in good health and CMV-seronegative.

The chain has TRBV9 and TRBJ2-5; 7 bases align to TRBD1. CDR1 is SGDLS and CDR2 is YYNGEE in the germline V gene. The CDR3 runs to 15 residues. The V segment lost 0 bases and the J segment 1 base; nucleotides outside the gene matches: 3. The CDR3 loop is CASSVDRGPQETQYF. CDR3 nucleotide sequence: TGTGCCAGCAGCGTAGACAGGGGTCCCCAAGAGACCCAGTACTTC.

The chain is built from TRBV27 and TRBJ2-7; TRBD2 matches 8 bases. The CDR3 covers 19 residues. The germline V gene has CDR1 MNHEY and CDR2 SMNVEV (reference sequence). J was trimmed by 0 bases and V by 5 bases; bases with no gene match: 18. CDR3 protein: CASSPFRLAGLESSYEQYF. CDR3 nucleotides: TGTGCCAGCAGTCCGTTTCGGCTAGCGGGCCTAGAAAGCTCCTACGAGCAGTACTTC.

This chain connects TRBV5-6 to TRBJ2-3, with TRBD1 matching 11 bases. The germline V gene has CDR1 SGHDT and CDR2 YYEEEE. The J segment lost 7 bases and the V segment lost 0 bases, leaving 1 base of the junction unmatched. The CDR3 is 14 residues long. For the CDR3, the DNA is TGTGCCAGCAGCTTGGGGGACAGGGGGTATACGCAGTATTTT. Protein: CASSLGDRGYTQYF.

In this sample, this clone turned up once. The V call is TRBV5-8, the J call TRBJ2-5, with D maybe TRBD1 (5 bases). From germline, CDR1 is SGHTS and CDR2 YDEGEE. Trimming took 0 bases from V and 0 from J, leaving 9 bases between them. The CDR3 runs 15 residues. The CDR3 spells CASSLGQQDQETQYF. The CDR3 DNA sequence: TGTGCCAGCAGCTTGGGACAGCAAGACCAAGAGACCCAGTACTTC.

The chain is built from TRBV6-1 and TRBJ1-5; D is perhaps TRBD1 (6 bases). V lost 10 bases to trimming and J lost 3 bases, with 13 bases between them. This CDR3 comprises 13 residues. Germline lookup yields CDR1 MNHNS and CDR2 SASEGT. The CDR3 coding sequence is TGTGCCACCACAGGACAGTTCAATCAGCCCCAGCATTTT. This translates into CATTGQFNQPQHF.

The chain combines TRBV4-2 with TRBJ2-3, with a possible D match to TRBD1 (5 bases). The CDR3 is 14 amino acids. Trimming took 1 base from V and 5 from J, leaving 10 bases between them. Germline V lookup: CDR1 LGHNA, CDR2 YNFKEQ. In DNA, the CDR3 is TGTGCCAGCAGCCAAGTAGGGGCAGGAGATACGCAGTATTTT. This sequence encodes CASSQVGAGDTQYF.

This chain connects TRBV5-6 to TRBJ1-2; D remains unclear. V gave up 0 bases and J gave up 7 bases, with 13 bases separating them. The CDR3 has 14 residues. Germline lookup yields CDR1 SGHDT and CDR2 YYEEEE. Here the CDR3 reads CASSLAEEWIGYTF. CDR3 DNA: TGTGCCAGCAGCTTGGCCGAGGAGTGGATTGGCTACACCTTC.

The V gene is TRBV7-9, the J gene TRBJ1-2; no clear D gene. This CDR3 is 16 amino acids long. V was cut by 4 bases and J by 2 bases, with 17 bases left in between. Germline V gene data show CDR1 as SEHNR and CDR2 as FQNEAQ (reference sequence). Here the CDR3 DNA reads TGTGCCAGCAGCTCCTCGACCCGGGAACAAAACTATGGCTACACCTTC. Translating gives CASSSSTREQNYGYTF. Based on the CDR3 plus reference TRBV7-9 and TRBJ1-2, the full variable domain is DTGVSQNPRHKITKRGQNVTFRCDPISEHNRLYWYRQTLGQGPEFLTYFQNEAQLEKSRLLSDRFSAERPKGSFSTLEIQRTEQGDSAMYLCASSSSTREQNYGYTFGSGTRLTVV.

The rearrangement links TRBV5-4 to TRBJ2-1; no reliable D call. V was clipped by 1 base and J by 9 bases, with 5 bases between them. Germline values: CDR1 SGHNT, CDR2 YYREEE (reference sequence). The CDR3 totals 11 residues. CDR3 sequence: CASSLSSEQFF. The DNA of the CDR3 is TGTGCCAGCAGCTTGTCGAGTGAGCAGTTCTTC. Full variable domain (outside the CDR3, taken from reference TRBV5-4 and TRBJ2-1): ETGVTQSPTHLIKTRGQQVTLRCSSQSGHNTVSWYQQALGQGPQFIFQYYREEENGRGNFPPRFSGLQFPNYSSELNVNALELDDSALYLCASSLSSEQFFGPGTRLTVL.

Concerning this clone: The conserved closing phenylalanine or tryptophan is absent in this CDR3, likely reflecting a read error. V gene TRBV5-4 combines with J gene TRBJ1-4; the D gene is possibly TRBD1 (6 bases). CDR1 SGHNT and CDR2 YYREEE come from the germline V gene (reference sequence). The CDR3 is made up of 18 amino acids. The ends were cut back, 0 bases at V and 0 bases at J, with 15 bases in the middle. The CDR3 bases are TGTGCCAGCAGCTTGGCCGCGGGGGGCAGAGCAACTAATGAAAAACTGTTTCTT. This codes for CASSLAAGGRATNEKLFL.

The chain joins TRBV6-1 to TRBJ2-7, with unresolved D. Trimming took off 1 base at V and 3 bases at J, with 10 bases between the two ends. This CDR3 spans 14 amino acids. Germline-derived CDR1 and CDR2 are MNHNS and SASEGT. The CDR3 nucleotides read TGTGCCAGCAGTGAAGGGCCGGGTTTCTACGAGCAGTACTTC. This gives the protein CASSEGPGFYEQYF.

V is TRBV27 and J is TRBJ2-1; the match to TRBD2 covers 8 bases. This CDR3 is 15 amino acids long. J lost 6 bases, V lost 2 bases, and 6 bases had no gene match. The germline gives CDR1 MNHEY, CDR2 SMNVEV (reference sequence). CDR3 DNA: TGTGCCAGCAGTTTAACGGGAGGGTCCGCCAATGAGCAGTTCTTC. This codes for CASSLTGGSANEQFF.

V and J are TRBV19 and TRBJ2-3; TRBD1 might be the D (6 bases). The V gene's germline CDR1 is LNHDA and CDR2 SQIVND (reference sequence). The CDR3 covers 19 residues. Trimming took off 5 bases at V and 0 bases at J, with 24 bases between the two ends. CDR3 sequence (DNA): TGTGCCAGTAGTTCGGGACACGTTAGATTGCAGTATAGCACAGATACGCAGTATTTT. This sequence encodes CASSSGHVRLQYSTDTQYF.

The rearrangement links TRBV7-3 to TRBJ2-2; 10 nucleotides match TRBD2. This CDR3 is built from 16 residues. The ends lost 4 bases at V and 9 bases at J; junction bases unmatched: 11. CDR1 is SGHTA and CDR2 is FQGTGA in the germline V gene. The CDR3 reads CASSSMTSGRHRELFF. The CDR3 region has the DNA TGTGCCAGCAGCTCCATGACTAGCGGGCGCCACCGGGAGCTGTTTTTT.

CDR3 sequence (DNA): TGTGCCAGCAGTTCCCTGACTAGCGGGGCGCAAGAGACCCAGTACTTC. This translates into CASSSLTSGAQETQYF. J is TRBJ2-5 and V is TRBV6-5, with TRBD2 identical over 11 bases. Germline CDR1 reads MNHEY; CDR2 reads SVGAGI. This CDR3 contains 16 residues. J was trimmed by 2 bases and V by 4 bases; bases with no gene match: 6.

As for this clone: Other nucleotide sequences from this sample produce the same CDR3. The rearrangement uses TRBV28 and TRBJ1-2; the D gene is possibly TRBD1 (5 bases). Trimming took 5 bases from V and 1 from J, leaving 8 bases between them. From germline, CDR1 is MDHEN and CDR2 SYDVKM. This CDR3 contains 13 residues. The CDR3 nucleotides are TGTGCCAGCAGTCCGCAGGGTAACTATGGCTACACCTTC. Translation gives CASSPQGNYGYTF.

The chain combines TRBV6-5 with TRBJ2-7, with D unclear. Germline CDR1 MNHEY, CDR2 SVGAGI. V lost 4 bases to trimming and J lost 4 bases, with 17 bases between them. This CDR3 is 15 amino acids long. The CDR3 sequence: CASSSPGQASYEQYF. The CDR3 DNA is TGTGCCAGCAGTTCCCCTGGGCAGGCGTCTTACGAGCAGTACTTC.

The rearrangement joins TRBV4-1 to TRBJ2-7; TRBD2 aligns across 10 bases. Germline CDR1 reads MGHRA; CDR2 reads YSYEKL. V lost 0 bases to trimming and J lost 6 bases; unmatched junction nucleotides: 8. CDR3 length: 16 amino acids. Written as DNA, the CDR3 is TGCGCCAGCAGCCAAGAGAGGAGCGGGAGGGCGCGCGAGCAGTACTTC. It translates to CASSQERSGRAREQYF.

This sequence joins TRBV5-1 and TRBJ2-1, with 10 bases that match TRBD2. The CDR3 is made up of 17 amino acids. J was trimmed by 3 bases and V by 2 bases; bases with no gene match: 8. CDR1 and CDR2 (germline): SGHRS, YFSETQ. The CDR3: CASSLPRSGRGYNEQFF. CDR3 nucleotides: TGCGCCAGCAGCTTACCCCGCAGCGGGAGGGGCTACAATGAGCAGTTCTTC. The variable domain in full, with the rest retrieved from reference TRBV5-1 and TRBJ2-1, is KAGVTQTPRYLIKTRGQQVTLSCSPISGHRSVSWYQQTPGQGLQFLFEYFSETQRNKGNFPGRFSGRQFSNSRSEMNVSTLELGDSALYLCASSLPRSGRGYNEQFFGPGTRLTVL.

This clone was recorded only once. The chain recombines TRBV6-6 with TRBJ2-7; D is possibly TRBD1 (5 bases). The CDR3 sequence is 16 residues long. V was trimmed by 6 bases and J by 2 bases, leaving 20 bases between them. Germline-derived CDR1 and CDR2 are MNHNY and SVGAGI (reference sequence). The CDR3 region is CASSPGSYTSPYEQYF. The DNA of the CDR3 is TGTGCCAGCAGCCCAGGGTCATATACTTCACCCTACGAGCAGTACTTC.

The rearrangement joins TRBV10-3 to TRBJ1-5, with D possibly matching TRBD1 (6 bases). Between the trimmed V and J ends, which lost 3 bases and 4 bases, there was a span of 13 bases. The CDR3 consists of 15 residues. CDR1 is ENHRY, CDR2 SYGVKD, per germline. CDR3 coding DNA: TGTGCCATCAGTGATCAAGGGGGGGGGAATCAGCCCCAGCATTTT. This encodes CAISDQGGGNQPQHF.

The chain links TRBV6-1 to TRBJ1-1, with TRBD1 identical over 8 bases. CDR1 and CDR2 (germline): MNHNS, SASEGT. The CDR3 runs to 12 residues. V shed 9 bases and J 5 bases; nucleotides not matched to a gene: 5. Written as DNA, the CDR3 is TGTGCCAGTCGGACAGGGAAGACTGAAGCTTTCTTT. Translating gives CASRTGKTEAFF.

The V and J genes are TRBV5-1 and TRBJ1-5, with 9 bases matching TRBD1. This CDR3 is built from 16 residues. CDR1 is SGHRS, CDR2 YFSETQ, per germline. With 4 bases clipped from V and 3 bases from J, the junction kept 8 bases outside the gene matches. This CDR3 is CASSPGQGMFNQPQHF. For the CDR3, the DNA is TGCGCCAGCAGCCCGGGACAGGGAATGTTCAATCAGCCCCAGCATTTT. The full variable domain, completed using reference TRBV5-1 and TRBJ1-5, is KAGVTQTPRYLIKTRGQQVTLSCSPISGHRSVSWYQQTPGQGLQFLFEYFSETQRNKGNFPGRFSGRQFSNSRSEMNVSTLELGDSALYLCASSPGQGMFNQPQHFGDGTRLSIL.